This T cell receptor (beta chain) came from a study of T cell changes during pregnancy in multiple sclerosis. The CDR3 totals 14 residues. Trimming at V came to 6 bases and at J to 0 bases, leaving 2 bases not matched to a gene. Per the germline V gene, CDR1 is MNHEY and CDR2 is SVGAGI. Repertoires were generated with immunoSEQ multiplex PCR, while TCRdb's copy carries only in-frame clones and drops some. This table has more than 75,000 clones, about 94% appearing once. The input for sequencing was peripheral blood, taken in the third trimester of pregnancy. The gene calls are TRBV6-5 and TRBJ2-3; 8 positions match TRBD1. This receptor was taken from a female donor with multiple sclerosis, enrolled in a pregnancy study. The CDR3 coding sequence is TGTGCCAGCAGAACAGGGGGAAGCACAGATACGCAGTATTTT. Its translation is CASRTGGSTDTQYF.